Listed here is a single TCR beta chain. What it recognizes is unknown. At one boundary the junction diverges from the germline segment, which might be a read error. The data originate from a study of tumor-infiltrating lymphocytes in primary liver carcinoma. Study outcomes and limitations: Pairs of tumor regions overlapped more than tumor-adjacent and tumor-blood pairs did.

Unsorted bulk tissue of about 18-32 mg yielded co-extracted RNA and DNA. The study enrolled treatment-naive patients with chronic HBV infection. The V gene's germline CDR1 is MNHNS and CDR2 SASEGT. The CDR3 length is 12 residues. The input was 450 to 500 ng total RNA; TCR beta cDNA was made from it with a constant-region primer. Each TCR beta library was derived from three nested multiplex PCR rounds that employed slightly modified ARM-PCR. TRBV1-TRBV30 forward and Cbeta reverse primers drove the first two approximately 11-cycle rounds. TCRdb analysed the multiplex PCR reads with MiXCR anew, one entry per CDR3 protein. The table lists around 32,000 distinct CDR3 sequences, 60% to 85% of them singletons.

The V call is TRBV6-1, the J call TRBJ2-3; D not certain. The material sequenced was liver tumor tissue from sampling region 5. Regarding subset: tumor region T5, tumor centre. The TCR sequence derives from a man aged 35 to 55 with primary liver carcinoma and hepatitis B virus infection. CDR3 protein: CGSSHGRVTQYF. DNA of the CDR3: TGTGGCAGCAGTCATGGACGGGTTACGCAGTATTTT.